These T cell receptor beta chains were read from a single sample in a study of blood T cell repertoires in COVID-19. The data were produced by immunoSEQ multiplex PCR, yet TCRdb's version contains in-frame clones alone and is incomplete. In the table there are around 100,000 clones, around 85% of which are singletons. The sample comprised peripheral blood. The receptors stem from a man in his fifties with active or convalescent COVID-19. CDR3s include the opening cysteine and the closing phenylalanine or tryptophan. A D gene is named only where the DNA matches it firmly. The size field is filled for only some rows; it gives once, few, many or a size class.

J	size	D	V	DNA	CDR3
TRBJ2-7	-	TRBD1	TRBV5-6	TGTGCCAGCAGCTCCGGGACAGGGGTACGAGAGCAGTACTTC	CASSSGTGVREQYF
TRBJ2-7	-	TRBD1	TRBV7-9	TGTGCCAGCAGCTGGGACAGCCTCTACGAGCAGTACTTC	CASSWDSLYEQYF
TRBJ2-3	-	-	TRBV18	TGTGCCAGCTCGTCACTACCGGGGTCTGGGGCAGATACGCAGTATTTT	CASSSLPGSGADTQYF
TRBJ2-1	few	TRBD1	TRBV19	TGTGCCAGTAGTAGCCCCGGGACAGCTTTCAATGAGCAGTTCTTC	CASSSPGTAFNEQFF
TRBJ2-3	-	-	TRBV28	TGTGCCAGCAGTTCCGCTGCGGATACGCAGTATTTT	CASSSAADTQYF
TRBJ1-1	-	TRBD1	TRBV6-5	TGTGCCAGCAGTTATACAGGGGGCACTGAAGCTTTCTTT	CASSYTGGTEAFF
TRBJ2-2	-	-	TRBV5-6	TGTGCCAGCAGCTCCCCAGGGTCCGGGGAGCTGTTTTTT	CASSSPGSGELFF
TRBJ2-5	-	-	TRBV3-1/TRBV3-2	TGTGCCAGCAGCCTCGAAGAGACCCAGTACTTC	CASSLEETQYF
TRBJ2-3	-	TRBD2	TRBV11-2	TGTGCCAGCAGCCAGGGACTAGCATCCATGACGCAGTATTTT	CASSQGLASMTQYF
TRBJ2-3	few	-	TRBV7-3	TGTGCCAGCAGCACGGAGTACGGAGATACGCAGTATTTT	CASSTEYGDTQYF
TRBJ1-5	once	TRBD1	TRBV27	TGTGCCAGCAGTTCAAACAGGGGTGGGGGGCAGCCCCAGCATTTT	CASSSNRGGGQPQHF
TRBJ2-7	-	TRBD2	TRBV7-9	TGTGCCAGCAGCTCTAATCCTAGCGGGAGGGCCCACGAGCAGTACTTC	CASSSNPSGRAHEQYF
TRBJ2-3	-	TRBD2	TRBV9	TGTGCCAGCAGCGATAGCGGGGACACTAGCACAGATACGCAGTATTTT	CASSDSGDTSTDTQYF
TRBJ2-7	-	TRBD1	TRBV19	TGTGCCAGTGCCTCAGGGGGCGGCTACGAGCAGTACTTC	CASASGGGYEQYF
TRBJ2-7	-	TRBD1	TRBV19	TGTGCCAGTGGGACAGGATCCTACGAGCAGTACTTC	CASGTGSYEQYF
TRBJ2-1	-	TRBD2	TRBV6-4	TGTGCCAGCCCCCCAAACAAGGCTAGCGGGAGGATTGAGCAGTTCTTC	CASPPNKASGRIEQFF
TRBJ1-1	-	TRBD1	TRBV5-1	TGCGCCAGCAGCTTTCAGGGGGGGAACACTGAAGCTTTCTTT	CASSFQGGNTEAFF
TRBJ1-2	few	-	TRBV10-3	TGTGCCATCAGTGATGGGCCAGAGAACTATGGCTACACCTTC	CAISDGPENYGYTF
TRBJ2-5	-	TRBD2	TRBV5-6	TGTGCCAGCAGCTTGGGACTAGCGGGAGTAGAGACCCAGTACTTC	CASSLGLAGVETQYF
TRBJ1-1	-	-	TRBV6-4	TGTGCCAGCAGTGCTACAGGGAATACTGAAGCTTTCTTT	CASSATGNTEAFF
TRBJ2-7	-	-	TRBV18	TGTGCCAGCTCACCACCCAGTTCCTACGAGCAGTACTTC	CASSPPSSYEQYF
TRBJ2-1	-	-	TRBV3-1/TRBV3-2	TGTGCCAGCAGCCCCGGCCGAGGTCGGATCTACTCCTACAATGAGCAGTTCTTC	CASSPGRGRIYSYNEQFF
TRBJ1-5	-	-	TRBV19	TGTGCCAGTAGCGGGGCGGGACTAGGCTTTAGCCAGCCCCAGCATTTT	CASSGAGLGFSQPQHF
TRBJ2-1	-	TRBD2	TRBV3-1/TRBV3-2	TGTGCCAGCAGCCTAGGGGCCAGGGGACTAGCGGACCTCTCCTACAATGAGCAGTTCTTC	CASSLGARGLADLSYNEQFF
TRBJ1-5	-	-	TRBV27	TGTGCCAGCGCTAGAGGAGATAGCAATCAGCCCCAGCATTTT	CASARGDSNQPQHF
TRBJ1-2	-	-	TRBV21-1	TGTGCCAGCAGCGCCCCCGGGACAGATGGCTACACCTTC	CASSAPGTDGYTF
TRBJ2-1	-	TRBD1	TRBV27	TGTGCCAGCAGTTTATGGAGGGAGGACAGGGGTGGCAATGAGCAGTTCTTC	CASSLWREDRGGNEQFF
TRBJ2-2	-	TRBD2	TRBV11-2	TGTGCCAGCAGCTTCCAACTAGCGGGAGGAGGGGCCGGGGAGCTGTTTTTT	CASSFQLAGGGAGELFF
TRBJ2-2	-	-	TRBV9	TGTGCCAGCAGCCTCCGGGGGACAGAAGAGGAGCTGTTTTTT	CASSLRGTEEELFF
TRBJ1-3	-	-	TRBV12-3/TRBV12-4	TGTGCCAGCAGGACAGAGGGAAACACCATATATTTT	CASRTEGNTIYF
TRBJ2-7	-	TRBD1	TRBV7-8	TGTGCCAGCAGCTCCGGGAGTGGGACAGGGCCCTCCTACGAGCAGTACTTC	CASSSGSGTGPSYEQYF
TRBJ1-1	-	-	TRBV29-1	TGCAGCGTCGTTAACCGGGACACTGAAGCTTTCTTT	CSVVNRDTEAFF
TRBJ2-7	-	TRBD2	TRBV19	TGTGCCAGTAGTCCACTAGCGGGAGTAACCTACGAGCAGTACTTC	CASSPLAGVTYEQYF
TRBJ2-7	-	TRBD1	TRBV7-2	TGTGCCAGCAGCACAGGGGGGACAGACAATTACGAGCAGTACTTC	CASSTGGTDNYEQYF
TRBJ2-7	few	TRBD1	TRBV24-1	TGTGCCACCAGTGATTTAACGGACAGGGGGGACGAGCAGTACTTC	CATSDLTDRGDEQYF
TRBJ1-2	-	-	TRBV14	TGTGCCAGCAGCCAAGATAACAGGGTCTATGGCTACACCTTC	CASSQDNRVYGYTF
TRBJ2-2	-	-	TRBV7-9	TGTGCCCACTGGGGGGAGAGGTACACCGGGGAGCTGTTTTTT	CAHWGERYTGELFF
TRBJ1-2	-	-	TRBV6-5	TGTGCCAGCAGTTACCAGGGAGGAGAGGGCTACACCTTC	CASSYQGGEGYTF
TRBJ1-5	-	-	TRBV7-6	TGTGCCAGCAGCTTAGTCCTAAGTGGGCCCCTAAAATGCAATCAGCCCCAGCATTTT	CASSLVLSGPLKCNQPQHF
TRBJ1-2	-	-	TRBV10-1	TGCGCCACCCCCACGGGGGGCTGGATTCGCTATGGCTACACCTTC	CATPTGGWIRYGYTF
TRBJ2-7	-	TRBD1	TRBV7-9	TGTGCCAGCAGCCCCCCGGGTGGGACAGGGTACGAGCAGTACTTC	CASSPPGGTGYEQYF
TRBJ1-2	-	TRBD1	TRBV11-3	TGTGCCAGCGGGACAGGGGACGATCACTATGGCTACACCTTC	CASGTGDDHYGYTF
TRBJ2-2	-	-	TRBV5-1	TGCGCCAGCAGCTTTGGGGACTACACCGGGGAGCTGTTTTTT	CASSFGDYTGELFF
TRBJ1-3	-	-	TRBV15	TGTGCCACCAGCAGAGGGGGGGGAATTGGAAACACCATATATTTT	CATSRGGGIGNTIYF
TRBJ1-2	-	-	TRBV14	TGTGCCAGCAGCCAACAGGGGCGATTCTCTGGCTACACCTTC	CASSQQGRFSGYTF